This T cell receptor (beta chain) derives from a study of T cell responses to AZD1222 COVID-19 vaccine. Study-wide background: Second-dose intervals of approximately 4 or approximately 12 weeks were pooled. Study-wide findings and caveats: Close to half of all spike-specific TCRs reportedly target regions of the variants that are unmutated.

Assay used: immunoSEQ multiplex PCR; TCRdb lists only in-frame clones, some missing. The sample holds 100,000 to 140,000 clones, around 90% seen once. In regard to this clone: Its matching antigen is unknown.

The clonotype was recovered from an adult in good health. Sample: peripheral blood, taken on day 0 of AZD1222 vaccination.

Here the CDR3 reads CASSLEAGMFTGELFF. The CDR3 DNA reads as TGCGCCAGCAGCTTGGAGGCAGGAATGTTTACCGGGGAGCTGTTTTTT. The chain combines TRBV5-1 with TRBJ2-2; D remains ambiguous. Germline CDR1 is SGHRS and CDR2 is YFSETQ. V shed 0 bases and J shed 5 bases, with 14 bases lying between them. The CDR3 consists of 16 residues.